This T cell receptor beta chain was documented in a study of T cells in Graves' hyperthyroidism and ophthalmopathy. Overall study findings and caveats: Most thyroid clonotypes that were expanded above 0.001 also turned up in blood.

It was RNA transcripts that yielded the amplified TCR beta CDR3 regions. An initial round of RT-PCR targeting the TCR CDR3 relied on the HTBI primer set. TCRdb used MiXCR to reprocess the multiplex PCR reads, holding one entry per CDR3 protein. Found here are under 300,000 distinct CDR3 sequences, 20% to 25% of them singletons; the top ten hold around 65%. About this clonotype itself: As yet, its antigen is unknown.

Thyroid ultrasound and orbital computed tomography, with clinical symptoms and serum thyroxine and TRAb, informed diagnoses. The sequenced sample consisted of blood. This sequence was found in a young man with Graves' ophthalmopathy.

CDR3 sequence reads: CASSSGLAALYEQYF. CDR3 sequence (DNA): TGTGCCAGCAGTTCGGGACTAGCGGCTCTCTACGAGCAGTACTTC. This chain joins TRBV6-2 or TRBV6-3 and TRBJ2-7; TRBD2 matches at 11 bases. The germline V gene encodes CDR1 MNHEY and CDR2 SVGEGT. The CDR3 is 15 amino acids. J lost 3 bases, V lost 4 bases, and 5 bases had no gene match.